This TCR beta chain derives from a study of T cell responses to AZD1222 COVID-19 vaccine. Concerning this clone: No antigen is known for it.

Study-level results: Donor demographics were predominantly white British with a female majority; clonal diversity may be underestimated. Spike-wide vaccine-associated CD4 TCRs dominated at 160-218 and 743-854. Repertoires were collected only later (after the peak T cell response had occurred).

V gave up 1 base and J gave up 0 bases; unmatched junction bases: 0. The germline V gene encodes CDR1 SGHDN and CDR2 FVKESK. The length of the CDR3 is 15 residues. Produced via immunoSEQ multiplex PCR; TCRdb's table is partial and in-frame only. In the table there are some 110,000 clones, 86% of which are singletons. The TCR was taken from an adult who received the MenACWY meningococcal vaccine as a control. The sample consisted of peripheral blood, taken 28 days after the second dose of the MenACWY control vaccine. The rearrangement links TRBV14 to TRBJ2-1, with 7 nucleotides matching TRBD2. The CDR3 region is CASSQAGGSYNEQFF. CDR3 nucleotide sequence: TGTGCCAGCAGCCAAGCGGGGGGCTCCTACAATGAGCAGTTCTTC.